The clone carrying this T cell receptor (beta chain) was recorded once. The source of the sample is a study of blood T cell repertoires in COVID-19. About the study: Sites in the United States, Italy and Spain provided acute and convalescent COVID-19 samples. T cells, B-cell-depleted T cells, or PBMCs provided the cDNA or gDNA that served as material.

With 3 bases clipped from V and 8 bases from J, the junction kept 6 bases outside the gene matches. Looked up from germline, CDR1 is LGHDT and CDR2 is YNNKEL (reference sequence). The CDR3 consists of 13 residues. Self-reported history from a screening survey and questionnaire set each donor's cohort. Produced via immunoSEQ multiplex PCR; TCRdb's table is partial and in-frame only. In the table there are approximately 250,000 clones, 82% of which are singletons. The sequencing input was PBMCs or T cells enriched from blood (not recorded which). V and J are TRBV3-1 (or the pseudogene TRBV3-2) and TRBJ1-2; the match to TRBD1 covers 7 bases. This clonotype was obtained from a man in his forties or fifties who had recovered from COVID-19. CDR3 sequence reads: CASSHLEGQGYTF. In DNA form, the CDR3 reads TGTGCCAGCAGCCATTTAGAGGGACAGGGCTACACCTTC.